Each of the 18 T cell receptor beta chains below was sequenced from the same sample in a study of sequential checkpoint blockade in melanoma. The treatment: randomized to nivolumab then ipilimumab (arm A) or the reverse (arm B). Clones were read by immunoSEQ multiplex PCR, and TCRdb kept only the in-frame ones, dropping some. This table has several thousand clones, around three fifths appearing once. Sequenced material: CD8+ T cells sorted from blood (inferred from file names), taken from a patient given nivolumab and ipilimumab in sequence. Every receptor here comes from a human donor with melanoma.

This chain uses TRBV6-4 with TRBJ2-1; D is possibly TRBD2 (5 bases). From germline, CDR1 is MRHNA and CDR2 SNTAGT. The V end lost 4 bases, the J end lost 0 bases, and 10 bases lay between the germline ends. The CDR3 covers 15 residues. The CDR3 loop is CASSGTGSSYNEQFF. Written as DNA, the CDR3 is TGTGCCAGCAGTGGAACGGGAAGCTCCTACAATGAGCAGTTCTTC.

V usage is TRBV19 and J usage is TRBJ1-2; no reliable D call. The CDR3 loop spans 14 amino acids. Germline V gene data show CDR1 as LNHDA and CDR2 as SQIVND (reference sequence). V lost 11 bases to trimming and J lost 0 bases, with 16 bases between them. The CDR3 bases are TGTGCCGCCAGAGGACTCTTGACTAACTATGGCTACACCTTC. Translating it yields CAARGLLTNYGYTF.

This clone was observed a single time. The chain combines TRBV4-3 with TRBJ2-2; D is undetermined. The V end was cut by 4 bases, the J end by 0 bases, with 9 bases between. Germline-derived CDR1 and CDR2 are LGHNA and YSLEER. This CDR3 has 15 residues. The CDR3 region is CASSLSTTNTGELFF. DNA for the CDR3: TGCGCCAGCAGCCTATCGACAACGAACACCGGGGAGCTGTTTTTT.

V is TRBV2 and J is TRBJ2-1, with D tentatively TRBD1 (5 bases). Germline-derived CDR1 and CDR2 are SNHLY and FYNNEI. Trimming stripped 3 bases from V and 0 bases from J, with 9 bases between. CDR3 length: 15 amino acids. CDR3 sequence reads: CASSDKGNSYNEQFF. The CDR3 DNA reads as TGTGCCAGCAGTGATAAGGGGAACTCCTACAATGAGCAGTTCTTC. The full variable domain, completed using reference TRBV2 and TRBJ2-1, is EPEVTQTPSHQVTQMGQEVILRCVPISNHLYFYWYRQILGQKVEFLVSFYNNEISEKSEIFDDQFSVERPDGSNFTLKIRSTKLEDSAMYFCASSDKGNSYNEQFFGPGTRLTVL.

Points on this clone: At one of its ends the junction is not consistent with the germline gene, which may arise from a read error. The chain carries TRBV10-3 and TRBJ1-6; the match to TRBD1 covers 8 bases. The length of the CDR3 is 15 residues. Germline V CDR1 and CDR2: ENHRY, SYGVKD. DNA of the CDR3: TGTGCCAGCAGTGAGAAAACAGGGGGAGGTTCGCCCCTCCACTTT. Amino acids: CASSEKTGGGSPLHF.

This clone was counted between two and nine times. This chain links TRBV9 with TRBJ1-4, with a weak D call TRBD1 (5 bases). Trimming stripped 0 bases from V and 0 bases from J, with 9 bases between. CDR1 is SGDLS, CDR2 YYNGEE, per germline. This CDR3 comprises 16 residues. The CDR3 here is CASSVGGTSTNEKLFF. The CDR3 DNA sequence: TGTGCCAGCAGCGTAGGCGGGACCTCAACTAATGAAAAACTGTTTTTT.

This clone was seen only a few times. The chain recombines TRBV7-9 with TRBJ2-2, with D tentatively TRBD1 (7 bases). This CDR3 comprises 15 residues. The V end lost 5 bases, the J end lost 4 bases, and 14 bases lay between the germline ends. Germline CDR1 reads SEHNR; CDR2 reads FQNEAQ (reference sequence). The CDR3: CASSRGTEITGELFF. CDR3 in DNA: TGTGCCAGCAGCCGCGGGACAGAGATCACCGGGGAGCTGTTTTTT.

In DNA, the CDR3 is TGTGCCAGCAGCGTGGGACTCTTCACAGGTGGAAACACCATATATTTT. Translated, it gives CASSVGLFTGGNTIYF. V and J are TRBV28 and TRBJ1-3, with D possibly being TRBD1 (5 bases). Deletions cut 6 bases from V and 3 bases from J, with 18 bases between. Germline loops: CDR1 MDHEN, CDR2 SYDVKM. CDR3 length: 16 residues.

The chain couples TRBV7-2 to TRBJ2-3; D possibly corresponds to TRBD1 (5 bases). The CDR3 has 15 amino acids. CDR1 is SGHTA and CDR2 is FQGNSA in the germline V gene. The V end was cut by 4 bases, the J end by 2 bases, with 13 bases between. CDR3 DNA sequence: TGTGCCAGCAGCTCGACAGTGACGCACACAGATACGCAGTATTTT. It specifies CASSSTVTHTDTQYF.

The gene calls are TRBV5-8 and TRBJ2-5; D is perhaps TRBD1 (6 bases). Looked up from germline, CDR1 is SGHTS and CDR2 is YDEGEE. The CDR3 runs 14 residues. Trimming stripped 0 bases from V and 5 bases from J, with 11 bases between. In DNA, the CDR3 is TGTGCCAGCAGCTTGGGTAGGGGGTACGAGACCCAGTACTTC. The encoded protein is CASSLGRGYETQYF.

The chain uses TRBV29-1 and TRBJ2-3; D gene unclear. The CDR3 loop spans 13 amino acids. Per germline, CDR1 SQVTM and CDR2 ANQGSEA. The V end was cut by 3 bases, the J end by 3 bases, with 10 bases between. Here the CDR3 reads CSVDPGQTDTQYF. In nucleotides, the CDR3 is TGCAGCGTTGATCCGGGTCAGACAGATACGCAGTATTTT.

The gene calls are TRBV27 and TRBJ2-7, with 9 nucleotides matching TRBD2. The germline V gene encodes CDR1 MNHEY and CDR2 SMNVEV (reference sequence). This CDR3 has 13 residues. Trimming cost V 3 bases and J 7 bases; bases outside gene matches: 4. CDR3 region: CASSLRGGWEQYF. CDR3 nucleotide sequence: TGTGCCAGCAGTTTGCGGGGGGGGTGGGAGCAGTACTTC.

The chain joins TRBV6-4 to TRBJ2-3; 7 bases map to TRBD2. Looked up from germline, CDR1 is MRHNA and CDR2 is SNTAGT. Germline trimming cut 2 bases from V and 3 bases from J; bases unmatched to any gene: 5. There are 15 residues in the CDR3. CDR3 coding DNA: TGTGCCAGCAGTGACGGCGGGGGAGGAACAGATACGCAGTATTTT. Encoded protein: CASSDGGGGTDTQYF.

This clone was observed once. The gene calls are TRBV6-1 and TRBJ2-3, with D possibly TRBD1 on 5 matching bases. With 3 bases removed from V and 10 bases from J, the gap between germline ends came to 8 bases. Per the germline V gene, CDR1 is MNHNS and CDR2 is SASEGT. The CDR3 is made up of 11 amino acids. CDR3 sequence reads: CASSELGAQYF. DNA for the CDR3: TGTGCCAGCAGTGAGCTAGGGGCGCAGTATTTT.

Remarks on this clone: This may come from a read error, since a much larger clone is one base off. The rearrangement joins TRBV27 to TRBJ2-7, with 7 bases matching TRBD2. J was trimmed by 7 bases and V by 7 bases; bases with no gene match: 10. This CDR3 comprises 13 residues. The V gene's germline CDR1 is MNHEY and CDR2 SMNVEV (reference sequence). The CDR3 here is CASTWGGTGEQYF. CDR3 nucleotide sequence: TGTGCCAGCACCTGGGGGGGGACGGGTGAGCAGTACTTC.

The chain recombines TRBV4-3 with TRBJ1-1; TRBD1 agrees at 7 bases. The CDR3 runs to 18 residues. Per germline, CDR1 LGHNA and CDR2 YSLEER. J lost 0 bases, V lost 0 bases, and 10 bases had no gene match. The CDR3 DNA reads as TGCGCCAGCAGCCAAGATCCGACAGGGTGGGGGATGAACACTGAAGCTTTCTTT. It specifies CASSQDPTGWGMNTEAFF.

The CDR3 DNA reads TGTGCCAGCAGCTCCCTGGGAGAGGGGGCTGGGGCTTTCTTT. The encoded protein is CASSSLGEGAGAFF. The chain carries TRBV7-9 and TRBJ1-1, with 7 bases identical to TRBD1. J gave up 11 bases and V 4 bases, and 13 bases lay outside the gene matches. This CDR3 spans 14 amino acids. Germline-derived CDR1 and CDR2 are SEHNR and FQNEAQ (reference sequence).

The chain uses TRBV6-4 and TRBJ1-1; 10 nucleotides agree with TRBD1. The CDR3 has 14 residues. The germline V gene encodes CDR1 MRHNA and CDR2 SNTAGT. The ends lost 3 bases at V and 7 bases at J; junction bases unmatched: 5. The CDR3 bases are TGTGCCAGCAGTGAAAGCGGGGACAGGGGTGAAGCTTTCTTT. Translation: CASSESGDRGEAFF.